This is a list of T cell receptor beta chains from one sample in a study of blood T cell repertoires in COVID-19. Generated by immunoSEQ multiplex PCR, the TCRdb table keeps only in-frame clones and is missing some. The table has a few hundred thousand clones, approximately 81% seen once. Material for sequencing was PBMCs or T cells enriched from blood (not recorded which). The receptors originated from a man aged 35 to 55 who had recovered from COVID-19. Both conserved end residues are part of each CDR3. A D gene is named only where the DNA matches it firmly. The listing skips clone size in some rows; elsewhere it reads once, few, many or a size class.

v_call	clone_size	d_call	j_call	cdr3_aa	cdr3_nt
TRBV28	.	TRBD1	TRBJ1-1	CASSFPNRGTEAFF	TGTGCCAGCAGTTTTCCGAACAGGGGCACTGAAGCTTTCTTT
TRBV2	once	.	TRBJ2-5	CASTWTGGETQYF	TGTGCCAGCACCTGGACAGGAGGGGAGACCCAGTACTTC
TRBV5-4	.	.	TRBJ2-3	CASSLDPTADTQYF	TGTGCCAGCAGCTTAGACCCAACAGCAGATACGCAGTATTTT
TRBV27	.	TRBD2	TRBJ2-7	CASSLGTSGSYEQYF	TGTGCCAGCAGTTTAGGGACTAGCGGCTCCTACGAGCAGTACTTC
TRBV11-2	.	TRBD2	TRBJ2-1	CASSLLAGAFNEQFF	TGTGCCAGCAGCTTATTAGCGGGAGCTTTTAATGAGCAGTTCTTC
TRBV4-1	.	TRBD2	TRBJ2-5	CASRAVAGAETQYF	TGCGCCAGCAGAGCCGTAGCGGGAGCAGAGACCCAGTACTTC
TRBV19	.	.	TRBJ1-5	CASSWALTRLSNQPQHF	TGTGCCAGTAGTTGGGCACTAACTAGACTCAGCAATCAGCCCCAGCATTTT
TRBV4-2	.	TRBD1	TRBJ1-1	CASSQEEGASVTEAFF	TGTGCCAGCAGCCAAGAAGAGGGGGCTAGTGTCACTGAAGCTTTCTTT
TRBV19	.	TRBD2	TRBJ2-1	CASSMTSGPGDEQFF	TGTGCCAGTAGTATGACTAGCGGGCCCGGCGATGAGCAGTTCTTC
TRBV10-2	.	.	TRBJ1-3	CASSDAFNSGNTIYF	TGCGCCAGCAGTGACGCGTTCAACTCTGGAAACACCATATATTTT
TRBV19	.	.	TRBJ2-7	CASSIPGPYYEQYF	TGTGCCAGTAGTATACCAGGGCCCTACTACGAGCAGTACTTC
TRBV6-6	.	.	TRBJ1-2	CASSSSGGGVYTF	.
TRBV30	once	TRBD2	TRBJ2-5	CAWSVAGGFETQYF	TGTGCCTGGAGTGTTGCGGGAGGGTTCGAGACCCAGTACTTC
TRBV5-5	.	TRBD1	TRBJ2-7	CASSLDVTGNYEQYF	TGTGCCAGCAGCTTGGATGTGACAGGGAACTACGAGCAGTACTTC
TRBV11-3	.	TRBD2	TRBJ2-5	CASSLAGGLSPQYF	TGTGCCAGCAGCTTAGCGGGAGGCCTATCTCCCCAGTACTTC
TRBV30	.	.	TRBJ1-2	CAWRENAGGGYTF	TGTGCCTGGAGGGAAAATGCAGGTGGTGGCTACACCTTC
TRBV27	.	TRBD1	TRBJ1-2	CASRVQGAGGYTF	TGTGCCAGCAGGGTACAGGGGGCGGGCGGCTACACCTTC
TRBV5-1	.	TRBD1	TRBJ1-2	CASSLVSDRNTKRGGYTF	TGCGCCAGCAGCTTGGTTTCGGACAGGAACACCAAAAGGGGTGGCTACACCTTC
TRBV10-3	.	.	TRBJ1-2	CAISESGQFYGYTF	TGTGCCATCAGCGAATCCGGACAGTTCTATGGCTACACCTTC
TRBV7-2	.	.	TRBJ2-1	CASSFIRLDEQFF	TGTGCCAGCAGCTTTATCCGACTAGATGAGCAGTTCTTC
TRBV12-3/TRBV12-4	few	.	TRBJ1-5	CASSSRASQPQHF	TGTGCCAGCAGTTCCAGGGCTAGTCAGCCCCAGCATTTT
TRBV12-3/TRBV12-4	.	TRBD1	TRBJ2-7	CASSPTGGYEQYF	TGTGCCAGCAGTCCGACAGGGGGCTACGAGCAGTACTTC
TRBV10-3	.	TRBD1	TRBJ2-5	CAISDQDRFKETQYF	TGTGCCATCAGTGACCAGGACAGGTTCAAAGAGACCCAGTACTTC
TRBV7-9	.	.	TRBJ2-1	CASSLARHSVAVHEQFF	TGTGCCAGCAGCTTAGCTCGCCACTCCGTGGCGGTCCATGAGCAGTTCTTC
TRBV2	.	TRBD1	TRBJ2-7	CASSENRGQGYEQYF	TGTGCCAGCAGTGAAAATCGGGGACAGGGCTACGAGCAGTACTTC
TRBV19	.	.	TRBJ1-5	CASSIVSGANQPQHF	TGTGCCAGTAGTATAGTTTCAGGGGCCAATCAGCCCCAGCATTTT
TRBV6-5	few	.	TRBJ1-3	CASRRDISSGNTIYF	TGTGCCAGCAGACGGGACATCAGCTCTGGAAACACCATATATTTT
TRBV5-1	.	.	TRBJ2-3	CASSPRRAADTQYF	TGCGCCAGCAGCCCGAGAAGAGCGGCGGATACGCAGTATTTT
TRBV21-1	.	.	TRBJ2-7	CASSIGLAGAYEQYF	TGTGCCAGCAGCATTGGACTAGCGGGAGCCTACGAGCAGTACTTC
TRBV28	.	.	TRBJ2-2	CASRAGGANTGELFF	TGTGCCAGCAGGGCAGGAGGCGCGAACACCGGGGAGCTGTTTTTT
TRBV6-1	.	.	TRBJ1-3	CASSEDEGNTIYF	TGTGCCAGCAGTGAAGACGAGGGAAACACCATATATTTT
TRBV6-5	.	TRBD1	TRBJ1-1	CASRTGTGKAFF	TGTGCCAGCAGAACCGGGACAGGGAAAGCTTTCTTT
TRBV6-2/TRBV6-3	.	TRBD1	TRBJ1-1	CASSNAGTGPEAFF	TGTGCCAGCAGCAACGCCGGGACAGGGCCTGAAGCTTTCTTT
TRBV4-1	few	.	TRBJ2-7	CASSPYQTGLTYEQYF	TGCGCCAGCAGCCCATATCAGACAGGTCTCACCTACGAGCAGTACTTC
TRBV12-5	.	.	TRBJ2-7	CASGLLSGTVSYEQYF	TGTGCTAGTGGTTTGTTATCCGGGACTGTCTCCTACGAGCAGTACTTC
TRBV10-3	.	.	TRBJ1-2	CAISEGRDLGYTF	TGTGCCATCAGTGAAGGCAGGGATTTAGGCTACACCTTC
TRBV11-2	.	.	TRBJ1-3	CASSVGQTQDSGNTIYF	TGTGCCAGCAGCGTCGGACAGACACAAGACTCTGGAAACACCATATATTTT
TRBV2	.	TRBD2	TRBJ2-3	CASSNLAVSTDTQYF	TGTGCCAGCAGTAACCTAGCGGTTAGCACAGATACGCAGTATTTT
TRBV9	.	.	TRBJ2-6	CASSSTGANVLTF	TGTGCCAGCAGTTCAACAGGGGCCAACGTCCTGACTTTC
TRBV30	.	TRBD1	TRBJ1-2	CAWSPRDSPLRGYTF	TGTGCCTGGAGTCCCCGGGACAGCCCTTTGCGGGGCTACACCTTC
TRBV6-5	once	TRBD2	TRBJ2-1	CASRLAGTNNEQFF	TGTGCCAGCAGGCTAGCGGGCACAAACAATGAGCAGTTCTTC
TRBV13	.	TRBD2	TRBJ2-5	CASSLRTSDQETQYF	TGTGCCAGCAGCCTAAGGACTAGCGACCAAGAGACCCAGTACTTC
TRBV7-9	.	TRBD2	TRBJ2-3	CASSLASGRTDTQYF	TGTGCCAGCAGCTTGGCTAGCGGAAGAACAGATACGCAGTATTTT
TRBV3-1/TRBV3-2	.	.	TRBJ2-3	CASTTSRTGAGTQYF	TGTGCCAGCACAACGTCCCGGACCGGTGCGGGTACGCAGTATTTT
TRBV29-1	.	.	TRBJ1-5	CSVEDNGGPQHF	TGCAGCGTTGAAGATAATGGGGGCCCCCAGCATTTT
TRBV28	.	TRBD1	TRBJ1-2	CASSSGQGAYGYTF	TGTGCCAGCAGTTCTGGACAGGGGGCCTATGGCTACACCTTC
TRBV3-1/TRBV3-2	.	TRBD2	TRBJ2-1	CASRLAGGPDEQFF	TGTGCGTCACGTCTAGCGGGAGGGCCCGATGAGCAGTTCTTC
TRBV18	.	.	TRBJ2-7	CASSPDVEAEQYF	TGTGCCAGCTCACCTGACGTGGAGGCCGAGCAGTACTTC
TRBV7-2	.	TRBD2	TRBJ2-1	CASSASGRDEQFF	TGTGCCAGCAGCGCGAGCGGGAGGGATGAGCAGTTCTTC
TRBV15	.	.	TRBJ1-1	CATNSGTEAFF	TGTGCCACCAACTCCGGCACTGAAGCTTTCTTT